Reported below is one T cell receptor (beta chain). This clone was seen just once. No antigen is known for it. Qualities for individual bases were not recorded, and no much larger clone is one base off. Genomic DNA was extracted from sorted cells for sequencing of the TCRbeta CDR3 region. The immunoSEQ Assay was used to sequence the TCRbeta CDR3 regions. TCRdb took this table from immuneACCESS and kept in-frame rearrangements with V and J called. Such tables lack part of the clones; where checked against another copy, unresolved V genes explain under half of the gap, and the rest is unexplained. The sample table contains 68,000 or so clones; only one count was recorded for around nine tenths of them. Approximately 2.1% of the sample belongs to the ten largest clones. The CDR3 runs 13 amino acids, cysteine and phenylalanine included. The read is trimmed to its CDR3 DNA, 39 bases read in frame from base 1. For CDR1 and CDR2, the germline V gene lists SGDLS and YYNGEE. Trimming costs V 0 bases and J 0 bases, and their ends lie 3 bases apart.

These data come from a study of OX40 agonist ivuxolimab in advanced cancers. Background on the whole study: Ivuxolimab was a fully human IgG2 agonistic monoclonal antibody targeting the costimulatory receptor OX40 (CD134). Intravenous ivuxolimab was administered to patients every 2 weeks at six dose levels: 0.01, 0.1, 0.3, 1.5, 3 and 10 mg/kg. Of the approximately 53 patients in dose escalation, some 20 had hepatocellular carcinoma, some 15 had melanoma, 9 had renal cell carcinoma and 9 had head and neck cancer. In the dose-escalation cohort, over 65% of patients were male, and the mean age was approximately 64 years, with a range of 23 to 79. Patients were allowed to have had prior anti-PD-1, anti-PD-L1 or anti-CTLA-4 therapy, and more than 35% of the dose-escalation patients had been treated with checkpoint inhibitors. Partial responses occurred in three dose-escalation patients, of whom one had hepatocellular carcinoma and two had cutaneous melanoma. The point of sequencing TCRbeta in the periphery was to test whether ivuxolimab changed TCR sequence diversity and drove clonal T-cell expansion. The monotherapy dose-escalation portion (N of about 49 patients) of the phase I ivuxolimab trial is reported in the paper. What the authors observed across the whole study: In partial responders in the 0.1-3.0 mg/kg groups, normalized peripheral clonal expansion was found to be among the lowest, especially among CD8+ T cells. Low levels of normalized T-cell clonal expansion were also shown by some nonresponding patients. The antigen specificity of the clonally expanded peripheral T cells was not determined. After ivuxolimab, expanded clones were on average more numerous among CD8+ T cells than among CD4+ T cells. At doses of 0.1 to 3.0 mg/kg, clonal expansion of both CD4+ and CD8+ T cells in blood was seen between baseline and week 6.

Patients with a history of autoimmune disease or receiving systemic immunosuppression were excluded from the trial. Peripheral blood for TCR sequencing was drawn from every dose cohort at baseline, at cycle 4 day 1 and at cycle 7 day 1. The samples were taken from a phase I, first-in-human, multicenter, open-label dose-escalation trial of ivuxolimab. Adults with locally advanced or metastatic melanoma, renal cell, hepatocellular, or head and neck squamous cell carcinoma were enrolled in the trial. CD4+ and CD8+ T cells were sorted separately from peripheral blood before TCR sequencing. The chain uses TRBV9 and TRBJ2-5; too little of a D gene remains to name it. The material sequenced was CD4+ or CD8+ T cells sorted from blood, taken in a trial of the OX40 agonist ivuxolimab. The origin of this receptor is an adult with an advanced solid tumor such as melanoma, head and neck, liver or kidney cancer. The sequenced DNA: TGTGCCAGCAGCGTAGCTGACCAAGAGACCCAGTACTTC. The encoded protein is CASSVADQETQYF.